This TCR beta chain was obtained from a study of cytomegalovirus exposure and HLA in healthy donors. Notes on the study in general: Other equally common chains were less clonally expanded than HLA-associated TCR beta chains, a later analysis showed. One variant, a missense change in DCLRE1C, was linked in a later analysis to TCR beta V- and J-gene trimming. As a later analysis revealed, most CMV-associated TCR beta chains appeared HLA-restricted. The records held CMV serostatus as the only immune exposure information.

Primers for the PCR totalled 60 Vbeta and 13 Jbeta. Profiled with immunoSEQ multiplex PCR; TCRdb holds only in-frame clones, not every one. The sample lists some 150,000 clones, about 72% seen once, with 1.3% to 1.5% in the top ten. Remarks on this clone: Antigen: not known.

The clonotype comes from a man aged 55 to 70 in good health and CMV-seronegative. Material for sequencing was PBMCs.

The CDR3 DNA is TGTGCCAGCAGTTACCTCGCCACAGGGGGCGCGGGCTACACCTTC. Translated: CASSYLATGGAGYTF. The rearrangement links TRBV6-6 to TRBJ1-2; 9 nucleotides match TRBD1. CDR1 and CDR2 (germline): MNHNY, SVGAGI (reference sequence). CDR3 size: 15 residues. V dropped 2 bases and J dropped 8; count of bases not matched to a gene: 9.